These T cell receptor beta chains were read from a single sample in a study of siplizumab effects on memory and regulatory T cells. Using immunoSEQ multiplex PCR, the repertoire was profiled, and TCRdb retains in-frame clones only, with some absent. The table includes 65,000 to 70,000 clones, about 87% detected once. Specimen: Tregs sorted from blood. The receptors stem from a human donor in good health. Both conserved end residues are part of each CDR3. The order of the fields is clone size, J gene, D gene, V gene, CDR3 protein, CDR3 DNA. The D gene is left open where the match is weak. Not all rows give a size; the values are once, few, many and, for expanded clones, a class.

clone size: .; J gene: TRBJ1-5; D gene: .; V gene: TRBV28; CDR3 protein: CASSPMSSDSNQPQHF; CDR3 DNA: TGTGCCAGCAGTCCGATGTCGTCCGATAGCAATCAGCCCCAGCATTTT
clone size: once; J gene: TRBJ2-3; D gene: TRBD2; V gene: TRBV7-2; CDR3 protein: CASSTGTSGRGDTQYF; CDR3 DNA: TGTGCCAGCAGCACCGGGACTAGCGGGAGGGGCGATACGCAGTATTTT
clone size: .; J gene: TRBJ2-1; D gene: .; V gene: TRBV4-3; CDR3 protein: CASSRTGRGYSNEQFF; CDR3 DNA: TGCGCCAGCAGCCGAACTGGTCGCGGGTACTCGAATGAGCAGTTCTTC
clone size: once; J gene: TRBJ1-1; D gene: .; V gene: TRBV14; CDR3 protein: CASSHNRVGTEAFF; CDR3 DNA: TGTGCCAGCAGCCACAACAGGGTTGGCACTGAAGCTTTCTTT
clone size: few; J gene: TRBJ2-3; D gene: TRBD2; V gene: TRBV30; CDR3 protein: CAYGLVHTDTQYF; CDR3 DNA: TGTGCATACGGACTAGTCCACACAGATACGCAGTATTTT
clone size: .; J gene: TRBJ1-5; D gene: .; V gene: TRBV6-1; CDR3 protein: CASRTSNQPQHF; CDR3 DNA: TGTGCCAGTAGGACTTCCAATCAGCCCCAGCATTTT
clone size: once; J gene: TRBJ2-7; D gene: .; V gene: TRBV18; CDR3 protein: CASSPNRLSYEQYF; CDR3 DNA: TGTGCCAGCTCGCCCAACCGACTATCCTACGAGCAGTACTTC
clone size: few; J gene: TRBJ2-7; D gene: TRBD2; V gene: TRBV7-2; CDR3 protein: CASSTRLAAASYEQYF; CDR3 DNA: TGTGCCAGCAGCACCAGACTAGCGGCTGCCTCCTACGAGCAGTACTTC
clone size: few; J gene: TRBJ1-1; D gene: .; V gene: TRBV30; CDR3 protein: CAWKRGLAEAFF; CDR3 DNA: TGTGCCTGGAAGCGGGGGCTCGCTGAAGCTTTCTTT
clone size: .; J gene: TRBJ2-2; D gene: .; V gene: TRBV5-4; CDR3 protein: CASSLRLNTGELFF; CDR3 DNA: TGTGCCAGCAGCTTGCGCCTGAACACCGGGGAGCTGTTTTTT
clone size: .; J gene: TRBJ2-7; D gene: .; V gene: TRBV28; CDR3 protein: CASSSPTMAYEQYF; CDR3 DNA: TGTGCCAGCAGTTCCCCGACTATGGCCTACGAGCAGTACTTC
clone size: .; J gene: TRBJ2-2; D gene: TRBD2; V gene: TRBV7-3; CDR3 protein: CASSSLAGGPHGELFF; CDR3 DNA: TGTGCCAGCAGCTCACTAGCGGGAGGGCCTCACGGGGAGCTGTTTTTT
clone size: .; J gene: TRBJ1-5; D gene: .; V gene: TRBV4-1; CDR3 protein: CASSQTAPTAENQPQHF; CDR3 DNA: TGCGCCAGCAGCCAAACTGCCCCGACAGCGGAGAATCAGCCCCAGCATTTT